Sequencing of this T cell receptor (beta chain) was carried out in a study of T cells after yellow fever vaccination. In germline, CDR1 is LGHNA, CDR2 YSLEER. CDR3 length: 14 amino acids. V shed 1 base and J shed 7 bases, with 11 bases lying between them. Study-wide results and limits: Though it reached lower strength, the secondary response hit its peak faster, day 5 versus 15. Clones from primary vaccination mostly reappeared after the booster (around 96% CD4, under 90% CD8).

This clonotype was counted a few times. Its antigen is unidentified. Each CDR3 protein is one row after TCRdb ran MiXCR on the 5' RACE reads. The sample contains 450,000 to 600,000 distinct CDR3 sequences, approximately 13% of which appear only once. The sequence was collected from a man aged 25 to 40 who received the YFV17D yellow fever vaccine. The chain links TRBV4-3 to TRBJ1-3; D remains unclear. Sequencing was performed on PBMCs, taken on the day of the yellow fever booster vaccination. CDR3 sequence: CASSQVARSNTIYF. The CDR3 nucleotides are TGCGCCAGCAGCCAAGTGGCCAGATCCAACACCATATATTTT.